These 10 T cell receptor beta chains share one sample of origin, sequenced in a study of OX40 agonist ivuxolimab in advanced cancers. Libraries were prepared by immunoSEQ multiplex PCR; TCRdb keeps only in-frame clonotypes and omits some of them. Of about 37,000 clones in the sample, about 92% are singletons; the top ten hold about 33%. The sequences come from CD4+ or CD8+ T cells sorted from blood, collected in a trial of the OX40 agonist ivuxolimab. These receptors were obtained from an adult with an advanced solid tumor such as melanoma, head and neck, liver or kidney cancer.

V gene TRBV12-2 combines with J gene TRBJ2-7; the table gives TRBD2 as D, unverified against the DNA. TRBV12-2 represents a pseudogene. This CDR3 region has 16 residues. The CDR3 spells CASRLAREGRCCEQYF. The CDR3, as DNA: TGTGCAAGTCGCTTAGCGCGGGAAGGTAGGTGCTGCGAGCAGTACTTC.

CDR3 residues: CATSRDRGLYNEQFF. As DNA, the CDR3 is TGTGCCACCAGTCGGGACAGGGGCCTGTACAATGAGCAGTTCTTC. This chain joins TRBV15 and TRBJ2-1; 10 bases fit TRBD1. Germline trimming cut 6 bases from V and 4 bases from J; bases unmatched to any gene: 6. Germline lookup yields CDR1 LNHNV and CDR2 YYDKDF (reference sequence). There are 15 residues in the CDR3.

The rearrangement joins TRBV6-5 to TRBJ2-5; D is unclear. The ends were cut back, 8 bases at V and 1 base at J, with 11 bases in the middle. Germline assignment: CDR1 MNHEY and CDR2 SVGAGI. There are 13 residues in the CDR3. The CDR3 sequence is CASLRLGQETQYF. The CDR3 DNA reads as TGTGCCAGCCTTAGACTGGGCCAAGAGACCCAGTACTTC.

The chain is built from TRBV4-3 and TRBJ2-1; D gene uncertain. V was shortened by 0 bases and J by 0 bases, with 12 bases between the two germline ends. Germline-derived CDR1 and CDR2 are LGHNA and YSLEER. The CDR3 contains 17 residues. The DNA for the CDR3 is TGCGCCAGCAGCCAAGATAGGCGGCTTAGCTCCTACAATGAGCAGTTCTTC. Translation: CASSQDRRLSSYNEQFF.

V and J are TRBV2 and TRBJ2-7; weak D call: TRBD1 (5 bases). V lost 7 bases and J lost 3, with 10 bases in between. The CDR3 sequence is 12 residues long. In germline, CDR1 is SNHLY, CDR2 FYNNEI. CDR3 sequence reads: CASIGRVYEQYF. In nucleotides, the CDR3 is TGTGCCAGCATTGGCAGGGTCTACGAGCAGTACTTC.

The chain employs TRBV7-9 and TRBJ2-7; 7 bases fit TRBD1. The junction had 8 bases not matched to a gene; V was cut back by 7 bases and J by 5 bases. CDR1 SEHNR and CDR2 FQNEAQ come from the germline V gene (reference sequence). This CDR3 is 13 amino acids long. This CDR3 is CASNPKGANEQYF. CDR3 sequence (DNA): TGTGCCAGCAATCCGAAGGGGGCTAACGAGCAGTACTTC. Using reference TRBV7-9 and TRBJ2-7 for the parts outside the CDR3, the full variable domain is DTGVSQNPRHKITKRGQNVTFRCDPISEHNRLYWYRQTLGQGPEFLTYFQNEAQLEKSRLLSDRFSAERPKGSFSTLEIQRTEQGDSAMYLCASNPKGANEQYFGPGTRLTVT.

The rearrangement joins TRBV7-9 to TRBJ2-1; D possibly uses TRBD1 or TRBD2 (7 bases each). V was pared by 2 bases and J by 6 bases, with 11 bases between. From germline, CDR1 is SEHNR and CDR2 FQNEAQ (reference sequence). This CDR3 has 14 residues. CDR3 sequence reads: CASSLSGGVNEQFF. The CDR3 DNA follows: TGTGCCAGCAGCTTATCAGGGGGGGTCAATGAGCAGTTCTTC. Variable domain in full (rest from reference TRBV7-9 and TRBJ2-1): DTGVSQNPRHKITKRGQNVTFRCDPISEHNRLYWYRQTLGQGPEFLTYFQNEAQLEKSRLLSDRFSAERPKGSFSTLEIQRTEQGDSAMYLCASSLSGGVNEQFFGPGTRLTVL.

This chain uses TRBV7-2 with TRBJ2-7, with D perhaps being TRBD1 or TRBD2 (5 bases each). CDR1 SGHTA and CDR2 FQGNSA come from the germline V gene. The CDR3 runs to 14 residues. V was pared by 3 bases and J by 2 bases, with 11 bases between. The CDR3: CASSLGTGTYEQYF. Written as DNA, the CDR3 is TGTGCCAGCAGCTTGGGGACGGGAACCTACGAGCAGTACTTC.

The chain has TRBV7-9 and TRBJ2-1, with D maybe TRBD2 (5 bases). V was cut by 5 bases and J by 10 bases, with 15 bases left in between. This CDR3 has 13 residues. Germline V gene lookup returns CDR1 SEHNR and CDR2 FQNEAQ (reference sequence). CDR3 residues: CASSPLSEPEQFF. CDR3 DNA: TGTGCCAGCAGCCCCCTTAGCGAACCCGAGCAGTTCTTC.

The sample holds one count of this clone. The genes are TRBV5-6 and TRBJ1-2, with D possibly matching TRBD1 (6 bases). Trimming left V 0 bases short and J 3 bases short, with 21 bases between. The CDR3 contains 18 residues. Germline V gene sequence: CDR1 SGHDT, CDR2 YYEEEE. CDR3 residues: CASSLDLESGGLDYGYTF. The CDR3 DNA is TGTGCCAGCAGCTTGGACTTGGAATCCGGGGGGCTTGACTATGGCTACACCTTC. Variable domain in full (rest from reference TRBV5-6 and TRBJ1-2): DAGVTQSPTHLIKTRGQQVTLRCSPKSGHDTVSWYQQALGQGPQFIFQYYEEEERQRGNFPDRFSGHQFPNYSSELNVNALLLGDSALYLCASSLDLESGGLDYGYTFGSGTRLTVV.